These 2 T cell receptor beta chains share one sample of origin, sequenced in a study of blood T cell repertoires in COVID-19. This table comes from immunoSEQ multiplex PCR, and its TCRdb copy is limited to in-frame clones, with some not included. The sample shows around 150,000 clones, more than 70% of them seen only once. Input material: PBMCs or T cells enriched from blood (not recorded which). The source of these receptors is a man aged 35-49 years who had recovered from COVID-19.

V and J are TRBV5-1 and TRBJ2-2, with TRBD2 matching 14 bases. The junction had 5 bases not matched to a gene; V was cut back by 3 bases and J by 7 bases. The germline gives CDR1 SGHRS, CDR2 YFSETQ. The CDR3 has 16 amino acids. For the CDR3, the DNA is TGCGCCAGCAGCTGGACTAGCGGGGGGCCGGGCGGGGAGCTGTTTTTT. Amino acid sequence: CASSWTSGGPGGELFF.

The V gene is TRBV4-1, the J gene TRBJ2-7; 7 positions match TRBD1. V dropped 1 base and J dropped 2; count of bases not matched to a gene: 8. CDR1 MGHRA and CDR2 YSYEKL come from the germline V gene. The CDR3 totals 16 residues. CDR3 bases: TGCGCCAGCAGCCAAGGCCCCGGACAGGAACCCTACGAGCAGTACGTC. This translates into CASSQGPGQEPYEQYV.